The T cell receptor (beta chain) described here comes from a study of T cell changes during pregnancy in multiple sclerosis. The data were produced by immunoSEQ multiplex PCR, yet TCRdb's version contains in-frame clones alone and is incomplete. In the table there are more than 90,000 clones, 75% to 95% of which are singletons. Germline V gene data show CDR1 as SGHDT and CDR2 as YYEEEE. With V trimmed by 2 bases and J by 2 bases, 12 bases remained unmatched. The CDR3 sequence is 17 residues long. This TCR was sampled from a female donor with multiple sclerosis, enrolled in a pregnancy study. This rearrangement joins TRBV5-6 to TRBJ2-5, with TRBD2 identical over 7 bases. The sequenced sample was peripheral blood, obtained in the second trimester of pregnancy. In DNA form, the CDR3 reads TGTGCCAGCAGCTTCACCACCCAAACTAGCGCGCAAGAGACCCAGTACTTC. It is translated as CASSFTTQTSAQETQYF.